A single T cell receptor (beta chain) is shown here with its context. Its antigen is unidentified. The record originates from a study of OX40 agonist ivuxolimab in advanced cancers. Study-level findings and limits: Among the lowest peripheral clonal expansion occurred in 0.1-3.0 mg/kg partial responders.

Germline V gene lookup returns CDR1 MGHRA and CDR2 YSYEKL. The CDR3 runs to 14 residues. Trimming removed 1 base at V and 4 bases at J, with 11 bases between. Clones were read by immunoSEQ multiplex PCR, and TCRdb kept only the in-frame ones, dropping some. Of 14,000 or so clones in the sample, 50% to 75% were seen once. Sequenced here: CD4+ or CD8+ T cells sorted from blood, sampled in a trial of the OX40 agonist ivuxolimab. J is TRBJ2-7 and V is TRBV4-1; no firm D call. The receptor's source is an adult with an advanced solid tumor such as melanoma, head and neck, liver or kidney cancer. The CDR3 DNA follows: TGCGCCAGCAGCCAAGTTTTGTCAACTTACGAGCAGTACTTC. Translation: CASSQVLSTYEQYF.